This T cell receptor beta chain was sequenced in a study of blood T cell repertoires in COVID-19 (dated by TCRdb to 2020 to 2021). In terms of the full investigation: Samples from collaborators originated in the United States, Italy and Spain and spanned both the acute and convalescent phases of COVID-19. The prospective study material was composed of cDNA or gDNA derived from T cells, B-cell-depleted T cells, or PBMCs. The dataset comprised deeply sampled blood TCRbeta repertoires from subjects exposed to, actively infected with, or recovered from COVID-19. The repertoires were released in a freely available public database meant as a resource for research on the immune response to SARS-CoV-2. The samples were drawn from the first 160 participants of the ongoing ImmuneRACE study and from 950 to 1,500 subjects provided by 6 global collaborators. A de-identified subject ID, COVID-19 status, age in years and sex were almost always included in the sample metadata. Where available, HLA class I and class II types were obtained from metadata supplied by the sample provider rather than from assay-based typing. Overall study results and their limits: Clinical and demographic metadata were provided uncurated, with the amount varying by source and participant.

The immunoSEQ Assay, a bias-controlled multiplex PCR, was used to amplify TCRbeta CDR3 regions from genomic DNA. From the authors' description of their analysis: The number of nucleated cells in each sample was estimated by amplification of reference gene primers within the assay. To quantify the absolute abundance of each unique TCRbeta CDR3 rearrangement, sequence reads were collapsed and filtered. For each sample, productive Simpson clonality was calculated as the square root of Simpson's diversity index over productive rearrangements. The source is immuneACCESS, and TCRdb retained only in-frame sequences with V and J called. Part of the clones is not carried over; for the studies checked, unresolved V genes explain less than half of this, and the remainder is unexplained. That table is the source of V, J and clone size, and D and trimming were worked out from the DNA. The sample yields about 150,000 clones; approximately 84% were counted once. Roughly 7.3% of the sample belongs to the ten largest clones.

Participants in the prospective study were aged 18 to 89 years, lived in about two dozen United States geographic areas, and enrolled through a virtual design. In the prospective study, participants were assigned to cohorts based on the clinical history participants reported in a screening survey and a study questionnaire. Recovered participants in ImmuneRACE Cohort 3 were defined by two consecutive negative NP/OP PCR tests, clearance by a healthcare professional, or resolution of symptoms. In the prospective study, whole blood, serum and a nasopharyngeal or oropharyngeal swab were collected from each participant by mobile phlebotomists. Additional blood draws and questionnaires over a 2-month period could optionally be provided by prospective study participants. Before DNA extraction, blood samples from the prospective study were shipped at room temperature or frozen. CDR1 and CDR2 are drawn from the germline V gene (reference sequence): LNHDA, SQIVND. For this chain, trimming is 0 bases at the V end and 4 bases at the J end, and the number of junction bases without a gene match is 6. Taken from cysteine to phenylalanine, the CDR3 has 16 residues. Just the 48-base CDR3 DNA is kept, in frame starting at base 1.

Comments on this clone: Its cognate antigen has yet to be identified. Per-base quality was not reported, and no clone a single base away is much larger than it.

Sequenced material: PBMCs or T cells enriched from blood (not recorded which). This TCR was sampled from a woman aged 50 to 60 who had recovered from COVID-19. Recombination connected TRBV19 to TRBJ1-2; 9 bases in between match TRBD1. DNA sequence: TGTGCCAGTAGTATAGACGCCGGGACAGGGACCTATGGCTACACCTTC. This is translated as CASSIDAGTGTYGYTF.